This T cell receptor (beta chain) was recorded in a study of spatial heterogeneity in lung cancer. Study summary: The correlation between TCR transcript counts in tumor regions and a T cell module score from matched bulk RNA-seq was strong. General observations from the study: Higher tumor mutation counts went along with higher counts of expanded intratumoral alpha and beta TCRs.

The germline V gene encodes CDR1 KGHSH and CDR2 LQKENI. V lost 3 bases and J lost 5, with 16 bases in between. The CDR3 loop spans 15 amino acids. Time point given: sample taken at primary tumor resection. The donors were approximately 70 patients with non-small cell lung cancer that was early-stage and untreated. This clonotype counts as medium-sized. Its antigen is still unknown. TCRdb re-called the 5' RACE reads with MiXCR, one entry per CDR3 protein. The sample comprises a few thousand distinct CDR3 sequences, 5.3% of which are singletons, and 13% rests with the top ten. The chain is built from TRBV18 and TRBJ2-5, with D tentatively TRBD1 (6 bases). The material was lung tumor tissue, obtained at surgery. The sequence was collected from a female donor with early-stage non-small cell lung cancer. The CDR3 sequence: CASSPAGTPGETQYF. CDR3 in DNA: TGTGCCAGCTCACCTGCCGGGACACCGGGGGAGACCCAGTACTTC.